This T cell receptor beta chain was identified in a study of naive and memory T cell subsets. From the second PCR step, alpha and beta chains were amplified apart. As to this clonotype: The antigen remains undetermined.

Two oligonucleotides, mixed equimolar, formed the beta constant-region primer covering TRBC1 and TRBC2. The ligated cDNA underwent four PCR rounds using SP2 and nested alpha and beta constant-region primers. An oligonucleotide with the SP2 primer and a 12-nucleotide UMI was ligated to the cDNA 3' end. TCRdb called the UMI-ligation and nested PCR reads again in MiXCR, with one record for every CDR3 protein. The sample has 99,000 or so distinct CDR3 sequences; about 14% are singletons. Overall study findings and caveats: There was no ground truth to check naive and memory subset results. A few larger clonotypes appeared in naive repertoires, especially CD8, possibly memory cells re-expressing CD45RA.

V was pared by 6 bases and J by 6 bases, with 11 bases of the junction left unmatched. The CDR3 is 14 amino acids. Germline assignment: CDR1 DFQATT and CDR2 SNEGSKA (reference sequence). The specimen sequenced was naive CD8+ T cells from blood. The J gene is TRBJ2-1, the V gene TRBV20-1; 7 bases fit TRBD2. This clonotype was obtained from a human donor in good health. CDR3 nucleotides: TGCAGTGCCCACCCGGGACTATCCCTCAATGAGCAGTTCTTC. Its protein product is CSAHPGLSLNEQFF.